Following are 19 T cell receptor beta chains from one sample sequenced in a study of human T cells and chemical hapten exposure. MiXCR, run by TCRdb on the RACE reads, gives a single entry per CDR3 protein. The top ten clones hold approximately 8.2% of a sample with about 300,000 distinct CDR3 sequences, about 5% of them seen once. The sample's time point: pre-sensitization, week 0. Regarding treatment: therapeutic diphenylcyclopropenone sensitization with weekly scalp DPC. The specimen comprised whole blood, sampled in connection with sensitization to the hapten diphenylcyclopropenone (DPC). All receptors derive from a woman between 18 and 30 years old with alopecia areata. Some clones in this sample may be carry-over from other donors' samples.

The chain couples TRBV9 to TRBJ2-7; tentatively, D is TRBD1 (5 bases). Trimming removed 2 bases at V and 4 bases at J, with 16 bases between. Germline CDR1 reads SGDLS; CDR2 reads YYNGEE. The CDR3 loop spans 15 amino acids. The CDR3 region is CASSVSQAPLYEQYF. CDR3 DNA: TGTGCCAGCAGCGTGTCACAGGCCCCTCTTTACGAGCAGTACTTC. Using reference TRBV9 and TRBJ2-7 for the parts outside the CDR3, the full variable domain is DSGVTQTPKHLITATGQRVTLRCSPRSGDLSVYWYQQSLDQGLQFLIQYYNGEERAKGNILERFSAQQFPDLHSELNLSSLELGDSALYFCASSVSQAPLYEQYFGPGTRLTVT.

This clonotype was counted only a few times. The chain carries TRBV2 and TRBJ1-1, with D maybe TRBD1 (6 bases). V shed 3 bases and J shed 3 bases, with 11 bases lying between them. Germline V gene lookup returns CDR1 SNHLY and CDR2 FYNNEI. This CDR3 comprises 14 residues. The CDR3 loop reads CASSEIRGDTEAFF. The CDR3 DNA reads as TGTGCCAGCAGTGAGATCAGGGGCGACACTGAAGCTTTCTTT.

Note on this clonotype: One end of the junction fails to match germline, which may point to a read error. The chain employs TRBV12-5 and TRBJ1-6; the match to TRBD1 covers 8 bases. Germline CDR1 and CDR2: LGHNT and FRNRAP. The CDR3 sequence is 17 residues long. The CDR3 here is CGSGTGRDRRIGRTLHF. CDR3 in DNA: TGTGGTAGTGGAACAGGGCGGGACAGGAGGATAGGCAGGACCCTCCACTTT.

This clonotype was found a few times. This chain links TRBV4-1 with TRBJ1-5; D gene uncertain. The CDR3 is 17 residues long. V was clipped by 2 bases and J by 6 bases, with 20 bases between them. Germline CDR1 is MGHRA and CDR2 is YSYEKL. The DNA of the CDR3 is TGCGCCAGCAGCCAAAACCTGCAGGTGACGGCCGGTCAGCCCCAGCATTTT. This codes for CASSQNLQVTAGQPQHF.

In the case of this clonotype: A read error may be the cause here, since a much bigger clone is one base away. CDR3 nucleotide sequence: TGCGCCAGCAGCTTGGATTCAACTGCGAAGACCCAGTACTTC. Its protein is CASSLDSTAKTQYF. J is TRBJ2-5 and V is TRBV5-1; D remains ambiguous. Looked up from germline, CDR1 is SGHRS and CDR2 is YFSETQ. Trimming left V 0 bases short and J 6 bases short, with 12 bases between. CDR3 length: 14 residues.

The chain links TRBV12-3 or TRBV12-4 to TRBJ2-1, with D perhaps matching TRBD1 (6 bases). V was pared by 5 bases and J by 9 bases, with 20 bases between. The CDR3 totals 15 residues. The CDR3 loop reads CASSTGTGQGFEQFF. CDR3 DNA sequence: TGTGCCAGCAGTACCGGGACCGGGCAGGGGTTTGAGCAGTTCTTC.

This clonotype was seen only a few times. J is TRBJ2-1 and V is TRBV2, with 8 bases fitting TRBD2. The CDR3 totals 14 residues. V trimming: 3 bases; J trimming: 6 bases; junction bases outside the gene matches: 4. Germline V CDR1 and CDR2: SNHLY, FYNNEI. The CDR3 sequence: CASSDGGGPNEQFF. DNA of the CDR3: TGTGCCAGCAGTGACGGGGGGGGACCCAATGAGCAGTTCTTC.

This clonotype was recorded at least ten times. The rearrangement joins TRBV13 to TRBJ2-2, with 8 positions matching TRBD2. The trim removed 7 bases at V and 6 bases at J, leaving 16 bases unmatched. CDR1 is PRHDT, CDR2 FYEKMQ, per germline (reference sequence). The CDR3 contains 17 residues. In DNA, the CDR3 is TGTGCCAGCACCTTTGAAGAACCCGCGGGGGGCTCCGGGGAGCTGTTTTTT. This gives the protein CASTFEEPAGGSGELFF.

This clonotype was recorded at least ten times. The chain is built from TRBV4-2 and TRBJ2-7; a possible D gene is TRBD2 (6 bases). The germline V gene has CDR1 LGHNA and CDR2 YNFKEQ. The CDR3 has 15 residues. With 4 bases removed from V and 5 bases from J, the gap between germline ends came to 18 bases. The CDR3 DNA reads as TGTGCCAGCAGCCCCTTAAGACTAGAAATAAACGAGCAGTACTTC. It translates to CASSPLRLEINEQYF.

This clonotype came up many times. V and J are TRBV20-1 and TRBJ2-3, with 13 bases matching TRBD2. The CDR3 runs 17 residues. With V trimmed by 6 bases and J by 3 bases, 12 bases remained unmatched. CDR1 and CDR2 (germline): DFQATT, SNEGSKA (reference sequence). The CDR3 region is CSALRGLAGRGTDTQYF. The CDR3 coding sequence is TGCAGTGCCCTAAGGGGACTAGCGGGGCGAGGGACAGATACGCAGTATTTT.

This clonotype was recorded many times. The rearrangement uses TRBV7-2 and TRBJ2-3; D is undetermined. Germline CDR1 is SGHTA and CDR2 is FQGNSA. This CDR3 has 12 amino acids. V was cut by 3 bases and J by 7 bases, with 8 bases left in between. For the CDR3, the DNA is TGTGCCAGCAGCTTTGGAGTTAATACGCAGTATTTT. Translation: CASSFGVNTQYF.

The chain employs TRBV6-2 or TRBV6-3 and TRBJ2-1; no reliable D call. V lost 1 base to trimming and J lost 9 bases, with 10 bases between them. This CDR3 spans 13 amino acids. Germline V CDR1 and CDR2: MNHEY, SVGEGT. In DNA, the CDR3 is TGTGCCAGCAGTTACTACGATAGACTTGAGCAGTTCTTC. Its protein product is CASSYYDRLEQFF.

This chain connects TRBV4-3 to TRBJ1-6; TRBD1 is a possible D gene (6 bases). V lost 4 bases to trimming and J lost 3 bases, with 10 bases between them. CDR1 and CDR2 from the germline V gene are LGHNA and YSLEER. This CDR3 region has 15 residues. CDR3 amino acids: CASSLGGDYNSPLHF. CDR3 nucleotide sequence: TGCGCCAGCAGCCTAGGGGGGGACTATAATTCACCCCTCCACTTT.

On this clonotype itself: One end of the junction does not line up with germline, which may come from a read error. The chain employs TRBV25-1 and TRBJ1-2, with unresolved D. Germline V gene data show CDR1 as MGHDK and CDR2 as SYGVNS. The CDR3 covers 12 residues. As DNA, the CDR3 is TGTGCCAGCAGTGTCTATGCGTATGGCTGCACCTTC. The encoded protein is CASSVYAYGCTF.

This clonotype was observed at least ten times. V is TRBV4-3 and J is TRBJ2-1, with no clear D. V gave up 3 bases and J gave up 8 bases, with 11 bases separating them. This CDR3 comprises 13 residues. The germline V gene encodes CDR1 LGHNA and CDR2 YSLEER. CDR3 DNA: TGCGCCAGCAGCCACCTCGCCCACGATGAGCAGTTCTTC. Its protein is CASSHLAHDEQFF.

Here the CDR3 reads CASSLGGQGSGEQYF. The CDR3 DNA reads as TGCGCCAGCAGCTTGGGGGGACAGGGTTCGGGTGAGCAGTACTTC. The chain has TRBV5-1 and TRBJ2-7; TRBD1 aligns across 9 bases. This CDR3 is built from 15 residues. Unmatched junction bases numbered 8, after V lost 0 bases and J lost 7 bases. Germline V gene data show CDR1 as SGHRS and CDR2 as YFSETQ.

Many counts were recorded for this clonotype. The J gene is TRBJ1-1, the V gene TRBV3-1; unclear D gene. Germline CDR1 reads LGHDT; CDR2 reads YNNKEL (reference sequence). The CDR3 spans 15 residues. With 4 bases removed from V and 1 base from J, the gap between germline ends came to 13 bases. The CDR3 bases are TGTGCCAGCAGCCCCACATTATCCGCGAACACTGAAGCTTTCTTT. It specifies CASSPTLSANTEAFF.

In its sample, this clonotype was seen many times. The chain has TRBV7-2 and TRBJ1-1; unclear D gene. Trimming removed 1 base from V and 4 bases from J, with 4 bases in between. Germline V CDR1 and CDR2: SGHTA, FQGNSA. This CDR3 contains 12 residues. The CDR3 coding sequence is TGTGCCAGCAGCTTAGATCCCACTGAAGCTTTCTTT. It specifies CASSLDPTEAFF.

This clonotype was seen a handful of times. V usage is TRBV10-3 and J usage is TRBJ2-1; D possibly corresponds to TRBD2 (6 bases). Germline CDR1 ENHRY, CDR2 SYGVKD. The germline V and J ends were trimmed by 2 bases and 8 bases, with 19 bases remaining between them. This CDR3 has 16 residues. The CDR3, as DNA: TGTGCCATCAGTGAGCACCCGGGGGATAAGGGGCATGAGCAGTTCTTC. Protein sequence: CAISEHPGDKGHEQFF.